This T cell receptor (beta chain) was sequenced during a study of shared clonotypes between healthy human individuals. Study information: Ranging from 18 to 49 in age, donors were two women and three men.

Whole-study findings and limits: Naive subsets typically showed greater estimated richness than memory subsets.

Only in-frame clones appear in the TCRdb table, and some are missing; sequencing was by immunoSEQ multiplex PCR. Of almost 750,000 clones detected, over 60% appear once; the ten largest clones hold under 2%. As regards this clone: Its antigen is still unknown.

Sequenced input: memory CD4+ T cells sorted from blood. The subset was: CD45RA-negative fraction. This sequence was found in a woman aged 25 to 39 in good health.

The CDR3 nucleotides are TGTGCCAGCAGCCTGGGCCGAGAGACCCAGTACTTC. It codes for CASSLGRETQYF. The genes are TRBV5-8 and TRBJ2-5; no firm D call. This CDR3 has 12 amino acids. V lost 4 bases and J 4 bases, leaving 8 bases between the germline ends. Per the germline V gene, CDR1 is SGHTS and CDR2 is YDEGEE. Full variable domain (rest looked up from reference TRBV5-8 and TRBJ2-5): EAGVTQSPTHLIKTRGQQATLRCSPISGHTSVYWYQQALGLGLQFLLWYDEGEERNRGNFPPRFSGRQFPNYSSELNVNALELEDSALYLCASSLGRETQYFGPGTRLLVL.